The T cell receptor (beta chain) under discussion was sequenced for a study of T-cell reconstitution after alpha-beta-depleted transplantation in children. Study-wide results and caveats: Reports say that about two months after transplant, the alpha-beta T cells came out of several hundred graft clones that had expanded. Fresh T-cell production supplied most of the T-cell counts and diversity seen one year after transplant.

In its sample, this clonotype was seen many times. What it binds is not known. Construction of the TCRbeta library involved unique molecular identifiers. One entry per CDR3 protein results from TCRdb running MiXCR on the PCR reads. The sample lists fewer than 750,000 distinct CDR3 sequences; about 21% were seen once. V shed 6 bases and J shed 9 bases, with 12 bases lying between them. This CDR3 comprises 12 residues. The TCR sequence derives from a boy younger than two who had a stem cell transplant for acute myeloid leukemia, so the T cells may come from the graft donor. This chain connects TRBV12-3 or TRBV12-4 to TRBJ2-1; perhaps D is TRBD1 or TRBD2 (5 bases each). Sample: PBMCs, mostly from graft donor cells, taken 360 days after TCRalphabeta/CD19-depleted stem cell transplant. CDR3 bases: TGTGCCAGCAGACCGAGGGGTGCTGAGCAGTTCTTC. Translation gives CASRPRGAEQFF.